This T cell receptor (beta chain) emerged from a study of blood T cells in healthy people across ages. V was pared by 4 bases and J by 7 bases, with 14 bases of the junction left unmatched. Germline-derived CDR1 and CDR2 are MNHEY and SMNVEV (reference sequence). The CDR3 covers 16 residues. A second about 6 to 12 cycle PCR used barcoded and J-beta primers. From the 5' RACE reads, TCRdb called clonotypes with MiXCR, one entry per CDR3 protein. Of approximately 400,000 distinct CDR3 sequences listed, 45% to 60% were seen once; the top ten hold under 65%. The source is a man aged 60-69 years in good health. Sequencing was done on a sample of blood. V and J are TRBV27 and TRBJ1-2, with TRBD1 identical over 8 bases. CDR3 protein: CASSSPGQGGFRGYTF. The DNA of the CDR3 is TGTGCCAGCAGTTCCCCCGGACAGGGTGGTTTTCGTGGCTACACCTTC.